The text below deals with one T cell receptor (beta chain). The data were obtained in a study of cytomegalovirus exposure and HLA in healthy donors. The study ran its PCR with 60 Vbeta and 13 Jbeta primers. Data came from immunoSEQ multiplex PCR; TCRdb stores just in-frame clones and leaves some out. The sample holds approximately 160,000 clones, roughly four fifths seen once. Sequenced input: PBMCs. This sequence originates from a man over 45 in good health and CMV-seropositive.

CDR3 bases: TGTGCCAGCAGCCAAGACTCGAGAGGGCATAACTATGGCTACACCTTC. Translating it yields CASSQDSRGHNYGYTF. The V call is TRBV4-2, the J call TRBJ1-2; D gene uncertain. This CDR3 has 16 residues. V lost 0 bases to trimming and J lost 1 base, with 12 bases between them. Germline V gene sequence: CDR1 LGHNA, CDR2 YNFKEQ.